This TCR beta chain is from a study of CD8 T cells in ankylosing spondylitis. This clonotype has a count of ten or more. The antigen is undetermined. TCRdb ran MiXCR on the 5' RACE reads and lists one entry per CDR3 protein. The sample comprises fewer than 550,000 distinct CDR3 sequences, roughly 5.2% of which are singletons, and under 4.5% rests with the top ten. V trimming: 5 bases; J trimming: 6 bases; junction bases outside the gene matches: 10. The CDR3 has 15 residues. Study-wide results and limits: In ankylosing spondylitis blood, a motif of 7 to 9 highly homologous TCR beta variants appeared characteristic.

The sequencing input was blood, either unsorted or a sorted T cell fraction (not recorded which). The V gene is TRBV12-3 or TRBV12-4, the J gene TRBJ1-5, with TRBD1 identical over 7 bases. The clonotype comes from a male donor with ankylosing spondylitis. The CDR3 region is CASSPYRGSSQPQHF. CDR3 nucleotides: TGTGCCAGCAGTCCTTACAGGGGTAGTAGTCAGCCCCAGCATTTT.